The 10 T cell receptor beta chains presented below share a single source sample, sequenced in a study of spatial heterogeneity in lung cancer. Noted time point: blood at routine non-recurrence follow-up after resection. TCRs were sequenced from unsorted whole RNA of tumor, nontumor lung or PBMC. TCRdb passed the 5' RACE reads through MiXCR, listing each CDR3 protein once. Of around 110,000 distinct CDR3 sequences in the sample, roughly an eighth were seen once. The sequences come from PBMCs, collected at follow-up. These receptors came from a male donor with early-stage non-small cell lung cancer.

This clonotype was seen many times. The J gene is TRBJ2-7, the V gene TRBV5-1; TRBD2 agrees at 9 bases. The CDR3 covers 14 residues. From germline, CDR1 is SGHRS and CDR2 YFSETQ. After removal of 4 bases from V and 2 bases from J, the junction contained 4 bases not matched to a gene. Here the CDR3 reads CASSLAGTTYEQYF. The CDR3 region has the DNA TGCGCCAGCAGCCTAGCGGGGACCACCTACGAGCAGTACTTC. The full variable domain, completed using reference TRBV5-1 and TRBJ2-7, is KAGVTQTPRYLIKTRGQQVTLSCSPISGHRSVSWYQQTPGQGLQFLFEYFSETQRNKGNFPGRFSGRQFSNSRSEMNVSTLELGDSALYLCASSLAGTTYEQYFGPGTRLTVT.

The sample holds a few counts of this clonotype. This chain uses TRBV6-1 with TRBJ1-1, with a tentative D call TRBD1 (6 bases). Trimming left V 4 bases short and J 4 bases short, with 13 bases between. This CDR3 is built from 14 residues. Germline V gene data show CDR1 as MNHNS and CDR2 as SASEGT. The CDR3, as DNA: TGTGCCAGCAGTGCCTACAGGGTGGGCACTGAAGCTTTCTTT. Translating it yields CASSAYRVGTEAFF.

This chain uses TRBV10-3 with TRBJ1-6, with D perhaps TRBD1 (6 bases). The CDR3 extends over 16 amino acids. Trimming took off 1 base at V and 6 bases at J, with 13 bases between the two ends. Germline V gene lookup returns CDR1 ENHRY and CDR2 SYGVKD. The CDR3 here is CAISEFTLGANSPLHF. The CDR3 DNA reads TGTGCCATCAGTGAGTTTACGTTGGGGGCTAATTCACCCCTCCACTTT.

CDR3 DNA: TGTGCCAGCAGTTCTGGGAGCACCAAAAACATTCAGTACTTC. Translating gives CASSSGSTKNIQYF. The chain employs TRBV28 and TRBJ2-4; weak D call: TRBD2 (5 bases). The CDR3 extends over 14 amino acids. V lost 4 bases, J lost 2 bases, and 9 bases lay in between. The germline V gene encodes CDR1 MDHEN and CDR2 SYDVKM.

The sample holds many counts of this clonotype. The V call is TRBV11-1, the J call TRBJ1-6; perhaps TRBD1 as D (5 bases). The length of the CDR3 is 15 residues. The germline V gene has CDR1 SGHAT and CDR2 FQDESV (reference sequence). The germline V and J ends were trimmed by 5 bases and 7 bases, with 15 bases remaining between them. The CDR3 here is CASSTTGTANSPLHF. CDR3 coding DNA: TGTGCCAGCAGCACCACCGGGACGGCGAATTCACCCCTCCACTTT.

This CDR3 reads CASSYDSLSYNEQFF. The CDR3 bases are TGTGCCAGCAGCTACGACAGTCTGAGCTACAATGAGCAGTTCTTC. The chain combines TRBV7-2 with TRBJ2-1, with a tentative D call TRBD1 (5 bases). Per the germline V gene, CDR1 is SGHTA and CDR2 is FQGNSA. The CDR3 spans 15 residues. V gave up 4 bases and J gave up 3 bases, with 13 bases separating them.

This clonotype was counted between two and nine times. The rearrangement joins TRBV11-3 to TRBJ2-1; D is unresolved. Germline CDR1 is SGHNT and CDR2 is YENEEA. The CDR3 is 17 amino acids. V lost 4 bases and J 0 bases, leaving 16 bases between the germline ends. CDR3 region: CASSSTLDQSSYNEQFF. For the CDR3, the DNA is TGTGCCAGCAGCTCCACGCTCGATCAGAGCTCCTACAATGAGCAGTTCTTC.

This clonotype appeared a few times. The chain combines TRBV5-6 with TRBJ1-5, with 9 bases fitting TRBD1. The CDR3 runs to 16 residues. The V gene's germline CDR1 is SGHDT and CDR2 YYEEEE. V was clipped by 4 bases and J by 11 bases; unmatched bases: 16. The CDR3 bases are TGTGCCAGCAGCAGAGCCGGGACAGGGACACAGGGAGCCCAGCATTTT. Translated: CASSRAGTGTQGAQHF.

The genes are TRBV20-1 and TRBJ1-1; possible D gene TRBD1, 5 bases. Germline CDR1 reads DFQATT; CDR2 reads SNEGSKA (reference sequence). This CDR3 has 13 amino acids. V lost 4 bases to trimming and J lost 0 bases, with 9 bases between them. CDR3 sequence: CSAKDSMNTEAFF. The CDR3 DNA sequence: TGCAGTGCTAAAGACAGCATGAACACTGAAGCTTTCTTT.

This clonotype was recorded a few times. This chain uses TRBV28 with TRBJ2-7, with 8 bases lining up with TRBD2. After removal of 4 bases from V and 0 bases from J, the junction contained 5 bases not matched to a gene. The germline V gene has CDR1 MDHEN and CDR2 SYDVKM. The length of the CDR3 is 15 residues. CDR3 region: CASSSRGGNSYEQYF. The CDR3 DNA reads TGTGCCAGCAGTTCTCGGGGGGGGAACTCCTACGAGCAGTACTTC. Using reference TRBV28 and TRBJ2-7 for the parts outside the CDR3, the full variable domain is DVKVTQSSRYLVKRTGEKVFLECVQDMDHENMFWYRQDPGLGLRLIYFSYDVKMKEKGDIPEGYSVSREKKERFSLILESASTNQTSMYLCASSSRGGNSYEQYFGPGTRLTVT.